A selection of T cell receptor beta chains follows, all from one sample in a study of cytomegalovirus exposure and HLA in healthy donors. Repertoires were generated with immunoSEQ multiplex PCR, while TCRdb's copy carries only in-frame clones and drops some. The sample gives 110,000 or so clones, about 81% of which show up once; roughly 1.2% is in the top ten. The material sequenced was PBMCs. The receptors shown here come from a man aged 30-40 years in good health and CMV-seronegative. Both conserved end residues are part of each CDR3. A D gene is named only where the DNA matches it firmly. Clone size, where shown, is once, few, many, or a class for clones that have expanded.

cdr3_aa | cdr3_nt | v_call | d_call | clone_size | j_call
CASTTSSYEQYF | TGTGCCAGCACCACAAGCTCCTACGAGCAGTACTTC | TRBV6-6 | . | . | TRBJ2-7
CASSGTSGPYEQYF | TGTGCCAGCAGCGGAACTAGCGGGCCCTACGAGCAGTACTTC | TRBV9 | TRBD2 | . | TRBJ2-7
CSASGSSWDEQFF | TGCAGCGCCAGCGGGAGCAGTTGGGATGAGCAGTTCTTC | TRBV29-1 | TRBD2 | . | TRBJ2-1
CASSQDPYQTGKDF | TGCGCCAGCAGCCAAGACCCTTATCAAACCGGGAAAGACTTC | TRBV4-1 | . | . | TRBJ1-2
CAISEGQGTQPQHF | TGTGCCATCAGTGAGGGACAGGGGACCCAGCCCCAGCATTTT | TRBV10-3 | TRBD1 | . | TRBJ1-5
CASSLAGRRNSPLHF | TGCGCCAGCAGCTTGGCTGGGAGGCGAAATTCACCCCTCCACTTT | TRBV5-1 | . | . | TRBJ1-6
CASRRPGGAQYF | TGTGCCAGCAGACGACCGGGAGGGGCGCAGTATTTT | TRBV6-5 | TRBD2 | . | TRBJ2-3
CASSHEEVAGDYNEQFF | TGCGCCAGCAGCCACGAAGAGGTAGCGGGGGATTACAATGAGCAGTTCTTC | TRBV4-1 | TRBD2 | . | TRBJ2-1
CASGPTGSVAYNEQFF | TGTGCCAGCGGTCCCACAGGGTCGGTAGCCTACAATGAGCAGTTCTTC | TRBV28 | . | . | TRBJ2-1
CASSERNLNTEAFF | TGTGCCAGCAGTGAGCGGAACCTGAACACTGAAGCTTTCTTT | TRBV6-1 | . | . | TRBJ1-1
CASSLGDLNQPQHF | TGTGCCAGCAGCTTAGGAGATCTTAATCAGCCCCAGCATTTT | TRBV7-2 | . | . | TRBJ1-5
CASSSTGGGGQPQHF | TGTGCCAGCAGCTCTACAGGGGGAGGTGGTCAGCCCCAGCATTTT | TRBV7-2 | TRBD1 | . | TRBJ1-5
CAISGQGGNQPQHF | TGTGCCATCAGTGGACAGGGTGGTAATCAGCCCCAGCATTTT | TRBV10-3 | TRBD1 | . | TRBJ1-5
CASSLVYRGPNTEAFF | TGCGCCAGCAGCTTGGTATACAGGGGGCCGAACACTGAAGCTTTCTTT | TRBV5-1 | TRBD1 | . | TRBJ1-1
CASSQDGTGGYSPLHF | TGCGCCAGCAGCCAAGATGGGACCGGGGGTTATTCACCCCTCCACTTT | TRBV4-1 | . | . | TRBJ1-6
CASKPPGQGTGNEQFF | TGTGCCAGCAAACCTCCGGGACAGGGGACAGGGAATGAGCAGTTCTTC | TRBV9 | TRBD1 | . | TRBJ2-1
CASGLAGGHTGELFF | TGTGCCAGCGGACTAGCGGGAGGACACACCGGGGAGCTGTTTTTT | TRBV6-5 | TRBD2 | few | TRBJ2-2
CASSQDPSGALQETQYF | TGTGCCAGCAGCCAAGATCCTAGCGGGGCGCTGCAAGAGACCCAGTACTTC | TRBV4-2 | TRBD2 | . | TRBJ2-5
CASSLGRGFDEQFF | TGTGCCAGCAGCTTAGGCAGGGGGTTTGATGAGCAGTTCTTC | TRBV11-3 | TRBD1 | . | TRBJ2-1
CASSPQGLYNSPLHF | TGTGCCAGCAGTCCACAAGGACTGTATAATTCACCCCTCCACTTT | TRBV2 | . | . | TRBJ1-6
CASQPGGQGAGEQYF | TGTGCCAGCCAGCCCGGCGGACAGGGGGCCGGAGAGCAGTACTTC | TRBV7-2 | TRBD1 | . | TRBJ2-7
CASSRNSAEQYF | TGTGCCAGCAGCCGAAATAGCGCCGAGCAGTACTTC | TRBV11-2 | . | . | TRBJ2-7
CASSLGGISNQPQHF | TGTGCCAGCAGCTTGGGGGGGATTAGCAATCAGCCCCAGCATTTT | TRBV7-9 | . | . | TRBJ1-5
CASSVAGTYNEQFF | TGTGCCAGCAGCGTAGCAGGGACCTACAATGAGCAGTTCTTC | TRBV9 | . | few | TRBJ2-1
CASSLASGTNRETQYF | TGTGCCAGCAGTTTGGCTAGCGGGACGAACCGGGAGACCCAGTACTTC | TRBV28 | TRBD2 | . | TRBJ2-5
CASSLQGYEQYF | TGTGCCAGCAGCTTACAGGGGTACGAGCAGTACTTC | TRBV7-8 | . | . | TRBJ2-7
CASSSQMTGGELGYTF | TGTGCCAGCAGCTCCCAAATGACAGGGGGCGAGCTTGGCTACACCTTC | TRBV5-4 | TRBD1 | . | TRBJ1-2
CASTGFNQPQHF | TGTGCCAGCACGGGGTTCAATCAGCCCCAGCATTTT | TRBV28 | . | . | TRBJ1-5
CSAQSGGGYTF | TGCAGTGCCCAGTCGGGTGGAGGCTACACCTTC | TRBV20-1 | . | once | TRBJ1-2
CASSDPTDTQYF | TGCGCCAGCAGTGACCCGACTGATACGCAGTATTTT | TRBV10-2 | . | . | TRBJ2-3
CASSQVPGKYEQYF | TGCGCCAGCAGCCAAGTCCCGGGAAAGTACGAGCAGTACTTC | TRBV4-3 | . | . | TRBJ2-7
CASSPGTSGSRVVAGELFF | TGTGCCAGCAGCCCCGGGACTAGCGGGAGTCGGGTTGTTGCCGGGGAGCTGTTTTTT | TRBV5-4 | TRBD2 | few | TRBJ2-2
CASSLGPGGNTEAFF | TGTGCCAGCAGCTTAGGACCAGGGGGGAACACTGAAGCTTTCTTT | TRBV7-9 | TRBD1 | . | TRBJ1-1
CASSWEQGDTEAFF | TGTGCCAGCAGCTGGGAACAGGGGGACACTGAAGCTTTCTTT | TRBV5-6 | TRBD1 | few | TRBJ1-1
CASRLQGSYYEQYF | TGTGCCAGCAGACTACAGGGGAGTTACTACGAGCAGTACTTC | TRBV28 | TRBD1 | once | TRBJ2-7
CASSFNPAELKTPLYEQYF | TGTGCCAGCAGCTTTAATCCTGCGGAATTAAAAACCCCGTTGTACGAGCAGTACTTC | TRBV5-6 | . | . | TRBJ2-7
CASSLPGTSYEQYF | TGCGCCAGCAGCTTGCCAGGAACTTCCTACGAGCAGTACTTC | TRBV5-1 | . | . | TRBJ2-7
CASRPNPQGTDTQYF | TGTGCCAGCAGACCGAATCCACAGGGAACAGATACGCAGTATTTT | TRBV7-8 | . | . | TRBJ2-3
CASSLGSSPNSPLHF | TGTGCCAGCAGCTTGGGGAGCAGTCCAAATTCACCCCTCCACTTT | TRBV11-2 | . | . | TRBJ1-6
CATSRDQGVGTDTQYF | TGTGCCACCAGCAGAGATCAGGGCGTTGGCACAGATACGCAGTATTTT | TRBV15 | . | . | TRBJ2-3
CASSLGTGDNGYTF | TGCGCCAGCAGCCTCGGGACAGGGGACAATGGCTACACCTTC | TRBV5-1 | TRBD1 | . | TRBJ1-2